A single sample gave rise to the 18 T cell receptor beta chains below, sequenced in a study of response to subunit inactivated influenza vaccine. Via MiXCR, TCRdb re-called the RT-PCR reads, giving one row per CDR3 protein. The sample shows fewer than 600,000 distinct CDR3 sequences, around 7.9% of them seen only once. The sample was PBMCs from blood, taken approximately 25 months after vaccination. The receptors come from a man aged 50 to 69 who received an inactivated influenza vaccine.

This clonotype occurred many times. The V call is TRBV10-3, the J call TRBJ2-5; D may be TRBD1 (6 bases). Deletions cut 3 bases from V and 5 bases from J, with 13 bases between. Per germline, CDR1 ENHRY and CDR2 SYGVKD. This CDR3 contains 14 residues. CDR3 amino acids: CAISELDSRETQYF. The CDR3 nucleotides are TGTGCCATCAGTGAATTGGACAGCAGGGAGACCCAGTACTTC.

This clonotype was recorded many times. The junction and the germline gene differ at one end; a read error may be behind it. The rearrangement links TRBV11-2 to TRBJ2-2, with D maybe TRBD1 (6 bases). The CDR3 runs to 12 residues. Germline V gene data show CDR1 as SGHAT and CDR2 as FQNNGV. CDR3 residues: CASSLSSGELFF. Here the CDR3 DNA reads TGTGCCAGCAGCTTATCTTCAGGGGAACTGTTTTTT.

This clonotype appeared many times. This chain links TRBV27 with TRBJ2-3; 9 bases align to TRBD1. CDR1 and CDR2 from the germline V gene are MNHEY and SMNVEV (reference sequence). Germline trimming cut 1 base from V and 7 bases from J; bases unmatched to any gene: 6. The CDR3 has 15 residues. The CDR3 nucleotides read TGTGCCAGCAGTTTATGGGACAGGGAATCCTATACGCAGTATTTT. This codes for CASSLWDRESYTQYF.

V is TRBV6-2 or TRBV6-3 and J is TRBJ2-7, with 9 bases matching TRBD2. This CDR3 is 14 amino acids long. Germline V gene lookup returns CDR1 MNHEY and CDR2 SVGEGT. Trimming cost V 6 bases and J 5 bases; bases outside gene matches: 8. This CDR3 reads CASSGLAKGHEQYF. The DNA for the CDR3 is TGTGCCAGCAGCGGACTAGCGAAAGGGCACGAGCAGTACTTC.

The chain couples TRBV27 to TRBJ2-1; D ambiguous. Between the trimmed V and J ends, which lost 7 bases and 5 bases, there was a span of 12 bases. Germline V gene lookup returns CDR1 MNHEY and CDR2 SMNVEV (reference sequence). The CDR3 contains 13 residues. The CDR3: CASMSQVNNEQFF. In DNA form, the CDR3 reads TGTGCCAGCATGAGTCAGGTAAACAATGAGCAGTTCTTC.

This clonotype was seen ten or more times. The chain couples TRBV20-1 to TRBJ2-1, with a weak D call TRBD2 (6 bases). Germline V CDR1 and CDR2: DFQATT, SNEGSKA (reference sequence). The CDR3 totals 15 residues. V was clipped by 2 bases and J by 6 bases, with 17 bases between them. The CDR3 loop is CSARFGRGVINEQFF. As DNA, the CDR3 is TGCAGTGCTAGATTTGGGCGGGGCGTTATCAATGAGCAGTTCTTC.

This clonotype was recorded at least ten times. V and J are TRBV27 and TRBJ1-1; 7 bases are shared with TRBD1. Looked up from germline, CDR1 is MNHEY and CDR2 is SMNVEV (reference sequence). The CDR3 totals 14 residues. J gave up 5 bases and V 0 bases, and 3 bases lay outside the gene matches. CDR3 sequence reads: CASSLSRGATEAFF. The CDR3 DNA reads as TGTGCCAGCAGTTTATCCAGGGGGGCGACTGAAGCTTTCTTT.

This chain connects TRBV7-3 to TRBJ2-1, with D unresolved. V was shortened by 5 bases and J by 10 bases, with 9 bases between the two germline ends. This CDR3 spans 11 amino acids. CDR1 and CDR2 (germline): SGHTA, FQGTGA. The chain's CDR3 is CASSNSREQFF. The DNA of the CDR3 is TGTGCCAGCAGCAATAGCCGCGAGCAGTTCTTC.

The rearrangement uses TRBV5-1 and TRBJ1-3; a possible D gene is TRBD1 (5 bases). The germline CDR1 and CDR2 sequences are SGHRS and YFSETQ. The CDR3 runs 14 residues. V lost 2 bases to trimming and J lost 6 bases, with 12 bases between them. The DNA for the CDR3 is TGCGCCAGCAGCTTCGGGACCAGCGAAAACACCATATATTTT. Its protein product is CASSFGTSENTIYF.

This clonotype was counted many times. The chain joins TRBV7-2 to TRBJ2-7; D call uncertain. V was cut by 2 bases and J by 3 bases, with 5 bases left in between. The CDR3 totals 12 residues. Germline values: CDR1 SGHTA, CDR2 FQGNSA. Here the CDR3 reads CASSLMNYEQYF. The CDR3 DNA sequence: TGTGCCAGCAGCTTAATGAACTACGAGCAGTACTTC. Variable domain in full (rest from reference TRBV7-2 and TRBJ2-7): GAGVSQSPSNKVTEKGKDVELRCDPISGHTALYWYRQSLGQGLEFLIYFQGNSAPDKSGLPSDRFSAERTGGSVSTLTIQRTQQEDSAVYLCASSLMNYEQYFGPGTRLTVT.

The table lists this clonotype with many counts. The rearrangement links TRBV7-2 to TRBJ2-3; D uncertain. Trimming shortened V by 4 bases and J by 1 base, and 3 bases separated the two germline ends. Germline CDR1 reads SGHTA; CDR2 reads FQGNSA. This CDR3 contains 12 residues. CDR3 coding DNA: TGTGCCAGCAGCTCCCGCACAGATACGCAGTATTTT. The encoded protein is CASSSRTDTQYF.

The CDR3 protein is CASSYSRVTSNQPQHF. The CDR3 DNA reads as TGTGCCAGCAGTTACTCGAGGGTTACCAGCAATCAGCCCCAGCATTTT. This chain uses TRBV6-2 or TRBV6-3 with TRBJ1-5; no reliable D call. Deletions cut 0 bases from V and 1 base from J, with 10 bases between. CDR1 and CDR2 from the germline V gene are MNHEY and SVGEGT. The CDR3 sequence is 16 residues long.

This chain joins TRBV11-2 and TRBJ2-1, with 14 positions matching TRBD2. With V trimmed by 5 bases and J by 11 bases, 5 bases remained unmatched. This CDR3 is 14 amino acids long. CDR1 is SGHAT, CDR2 FQNNGV, per germline. The CDR3 DNA sequence: TGTGCCAGCAGCCGCGGACTAGCGGGGGGCCAGCAGTTCTTC. Its translation: CASSRGLAGGQQFF.

This clonotype has at least ten counts. V and J are TRBV28 and TRBJ2-7; TRBD2 aligns across 10 bases. After removal of 6 bases from V and 5 bases from J, the junction contained 7 bases not matched to a gene. The CDR3 totals 14 residues. Germline values: CDR1 MDHEN, CDR2 SYDVKM. The CDR3 coding sequence is TGTGCCAGCAGGCAACTAGCGGGGAACAACGAGCAGTACTTC. Translation: CASRQLAGNNEQYF. The whole variable domain, filled in from reference TRBV28 and TRBJ2-7, reads DVKVTQSSRYLVKRTGEKVFLECVQDMDHENMFWYRQDPGLGLRLIYFSYDVKMKEKGDIPEGYSVSREKKERFSLILESASTNQTSMYLCASRQLAGNNEQYFGPGTRLTVT.

The chain uses TRBV10-3 and TRBJ1-2, with 7 positions matching TRBD1. The CDR3 has 14 residues. V shed 3 bases and J 6 bases; nucleotides not matched to a gene: 7. Germline CDR1 reads ENHRY; CDR2 reads SYGVKD. The CDR3 reads CAISDNRGFDGYTF. The CDR3 DNA sequence: TGTGCCATCAGTGATAACAGGGGATTTGATGGCTACACCTTC.

This clonotype was counted at least ten times. This chain uses TRBV28 with TRBJ2-3; 8 nucleotides align to TRBD1. The junction had 12 bases not matched to a gene; V was cut back by 5 bases and J by 8 bases. CDR1 is MDHEN and CDR2 is SYDVKM in the germline V gene. This CDR3 region has 15 residues. The CDR3 here is CASSPDRVLVRTQYF. CDR3 DNA: TGTGCCAGCAGTCCGGACAGGGTCCTAGTCCGTACGCAGTATTTT.

This clonotype was found many times. The rearrangement uses TRBV18 and TRBJ1-2, with D possibly being TRBD1 (6 bases). V was trimmed by 5 bases and J by 2 bases, leaving 15 bases between them. There are 15 residues in the CDR3. Germline values: CDR1 KGHSH, CDR2 LQKENI. The CDR3 reads CASSSPTGRNYGYTF. The CDR3 bases are TGTGCCAGCTCATCCCCGACAGGTCGAAACTATGGCTACACCTTC.

The chain employs TRBV7-9 and TRBJ2-1; the match to TRBD2 covers 9 bases. The CDR3 has 17 residues. The germline V gene encodes CDR1 SEHNR and CDR2 FQNEAQ (reference sequence). V was pared by 1 base and J by 4 bases, with 8 bases of the junction left unmatched. CDR3 in DNA: TGTGCCAGCAGCTTAGAGGGCGGGAGGGCCGAATACAATGAGCAGTTCTTC. It translates to CASSLEGGRAEYNEQFF. The whole variable domain, filled in from reference TRBV7-9 and TRBJ2-1, reads DTGVSQNPRHKITKRGQNVTFRCDPISEHNRLYWYRQTLGQGPEFLTYFQNEAQLEKSRLLSDRFSAERPKGSFSTLEIQRTEQGDSAMYLCASSLEGGRAEYNEQFFGPGTRLTVL.